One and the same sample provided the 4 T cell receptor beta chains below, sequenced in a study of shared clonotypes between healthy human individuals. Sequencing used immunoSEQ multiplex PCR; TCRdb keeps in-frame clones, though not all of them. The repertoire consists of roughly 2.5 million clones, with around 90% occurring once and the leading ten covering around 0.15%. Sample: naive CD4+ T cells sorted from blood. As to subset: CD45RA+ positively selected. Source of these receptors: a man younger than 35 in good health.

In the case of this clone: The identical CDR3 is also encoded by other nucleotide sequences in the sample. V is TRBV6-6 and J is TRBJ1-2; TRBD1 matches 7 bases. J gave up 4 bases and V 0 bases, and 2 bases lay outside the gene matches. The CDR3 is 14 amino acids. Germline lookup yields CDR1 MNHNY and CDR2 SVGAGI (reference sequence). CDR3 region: CASSYSGGPYGYTF. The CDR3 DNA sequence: TGTGCCAGCAGTTACTCAGGGGGCCCCTATGGCTACACCTTC.

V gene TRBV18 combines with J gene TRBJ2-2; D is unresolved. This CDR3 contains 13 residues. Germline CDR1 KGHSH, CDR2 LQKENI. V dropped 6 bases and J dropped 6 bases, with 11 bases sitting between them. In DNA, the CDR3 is TGTGCCAGCTCTTTCGTCAGACCCGGGGAGCTGTTTTTT. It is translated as CASSFVRPGELFF.

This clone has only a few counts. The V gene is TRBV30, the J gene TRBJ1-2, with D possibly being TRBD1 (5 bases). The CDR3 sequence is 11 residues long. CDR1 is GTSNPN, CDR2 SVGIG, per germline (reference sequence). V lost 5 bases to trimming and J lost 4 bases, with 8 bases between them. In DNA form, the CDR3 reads TGTGCCTGGCTTGACAGCTATGGCTACACCTTC. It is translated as CAWLDSYGYTF. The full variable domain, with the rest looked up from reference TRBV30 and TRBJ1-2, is SQTIHQWPATLVQPVGSPLSLECTVEGTSNPNLYWYRQAAGRGLQLLFYSVGIGQISSEVPQNLSASRPQDRQFILSSKKLLLSDSGFYLCAWLDSYGYTFGSGTRLTVV.

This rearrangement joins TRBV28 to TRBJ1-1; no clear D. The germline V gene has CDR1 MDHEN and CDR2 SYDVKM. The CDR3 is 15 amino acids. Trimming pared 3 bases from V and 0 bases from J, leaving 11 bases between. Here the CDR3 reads CASSFGRVMNTEAFF. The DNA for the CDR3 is TGTGCCAGCAGTTTCGGGAGGGTGATGAACACTGAAGCTTTCTTT.